The clone carrying this T cell receptor (beta chain) was counted ten times or more. As yet, its antigen is unknown. Each individual donor underwent a draw of approximately 10 milliliters of peripheral blood. These data originate in a study of blood T cells in healthy people across ages. Study context: Through template switching, about one barcoded beta molecule was captured per two T cells, as measured in model experiments. Study-level results: Changes seen in expanded clonotypes were possibly confounded by donor CMV status left unknown.

Together with a sample-barcoded 5' primer, a J-beta primer mix was included in a second PCR lasting about 7 to 12 cycles. A single record per CDR3 protein comes from TCRdb applying MiXCR to the 5' RACE reads. The repertoire holds approximately 1,700,000 distinct CDR3 sequences, approximately 39% seen once, with roughly 24% in the top ten. Sequencing was done on a sample of blood. This sequence originates from a human donor in good health.

The CDR3 DNA reads as TGCAGCGGTGGACAGGGGAAATACGAGCAGTACTTC. Translating gives CSGGQGKYEQYF. J is TRBJ2-7 and V is TRBV29-1, with 9 nucleotides matching TRBD1. The CDR3 is 12 amino acids. From germline, CDR1 is SQVTM and CDR2 ANQGSEA. J gave up 4 bases and V 7 bases, and 5 bases lay outside the gene matches.